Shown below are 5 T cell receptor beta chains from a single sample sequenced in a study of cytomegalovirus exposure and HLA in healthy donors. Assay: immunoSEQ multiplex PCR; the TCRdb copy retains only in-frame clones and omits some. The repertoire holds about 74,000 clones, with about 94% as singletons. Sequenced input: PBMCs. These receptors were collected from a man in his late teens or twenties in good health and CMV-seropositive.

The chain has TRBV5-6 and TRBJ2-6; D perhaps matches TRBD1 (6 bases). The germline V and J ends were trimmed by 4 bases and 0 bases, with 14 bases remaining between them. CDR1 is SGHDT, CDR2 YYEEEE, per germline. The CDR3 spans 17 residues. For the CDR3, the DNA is TGTGCCAGCAGCCCCTACAGGGTTCGCTCTGGGGCCAACGTCCTGACTTTC. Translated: CASSPYRVRSGANVLTF.

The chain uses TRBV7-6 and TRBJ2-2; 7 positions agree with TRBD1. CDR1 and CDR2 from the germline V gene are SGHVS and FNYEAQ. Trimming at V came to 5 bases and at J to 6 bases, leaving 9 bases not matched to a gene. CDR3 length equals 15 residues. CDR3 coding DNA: TGTGCCAGCAGCCTCCAGGGGGTCCCTCCCGGGGAGCTGTTTTTT. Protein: CASSLQGVPPGELFF.

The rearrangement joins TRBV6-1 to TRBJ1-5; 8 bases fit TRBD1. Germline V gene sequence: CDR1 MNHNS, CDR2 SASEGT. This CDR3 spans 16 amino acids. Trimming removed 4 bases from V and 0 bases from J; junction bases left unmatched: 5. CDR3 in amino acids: CASSVGTGYSNQPQHF. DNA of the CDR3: TGTGCCAGCAGTGTTGGGACAGGCTATAGCAATCAGCCCCAGCATTTT.

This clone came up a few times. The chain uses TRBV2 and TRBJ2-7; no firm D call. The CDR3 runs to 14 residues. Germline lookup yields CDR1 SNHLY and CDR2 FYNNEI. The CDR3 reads CLTRRPLRTYEQYF. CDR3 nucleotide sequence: TGTCTTACACGGCGGCCCCTACGGACCTACGAGCAGTACTTC.

CDR3 DNA sequence: TGCGCCAGCAGCTTCCTAAGGACAGACGAAGCTTTCTTT. Residues: CASSFLRTDEAFF. J is TRBJ1-1 and V is TRBV5-1, with D maybe TRBD1 (6 bases). The germline V gene encodes CDR1 SGHRS and CDR2 YFSETQ. Trimming cost V 2 bases and J 8 bases, with 13 bases left between them. CDR3 length: 13 amino acids. The variable domain in full, with the rest retrieved from reference TRBV5-1 and TRBJ1-1, is KAGVTQTPRYLIKTRGQQVTLSCSPISGHRSVSWYQQTPGQGLQFLFEYFSETQRNKGNFPGRFSGRQFSNSRSEMNVSTLELGDSALYLCASSFLRTDEAFFGQGTRLTVV.